This T cell receptor beta chain was captured in a study of cytomegalovirus exposure and HLA in healthy donors. The junction had 2 bases not matched to a gene; V was cut back by 4 bases and J by 0 bases. The CDR3 is made up of 15 amino acids. Germline-derived CDR1 and CDR2 are LNHDA and SQIVND (reference sequence). Profiling relied on immunoSEQ multiplex PCR, and the TCRdb table lists in-frame clones only, not all of them. The table includes some 120,000 clones, around 90% detected once. The TCR comes from a woman younger than 30 in good health and CMV-seronegative. Sequencing was done on a sample of PBMCs. The chain has TRBV19 and TRBJ2-2; 7 nucleotides agree with TRBD2. This CDR3 is CASSTSGANTGELFF. The CDR3 nucleotides are TGTGCCAGTAGTACTAGCGGCGCGAACACCGGGGAGCTGTTTTTT.